The rows below give T cell receptor beta chains drawn from one sample of a study of blood T cell repertoires in COVID-19. Libraries were prepared by immunoSEQ multiplex PCR; TCRdb keeps only in-frame clonotypes and omits some of them. Seen here are 95,000 to 150,000 clones, approximately 80% observed once, and the top ten hold about 40%. The sample was peripheral blood. The receptors originated from a middle-aged man with active or convalescent COVID-19. The CDR3 runs from the conserved cysteine through the conserved F or W.

V	J	CDR3
TRBV2	TRBJ2-1	CATRQGGQQFF
TRBV5-4	TRBJ2-3	CASSSGQYTDTQYF
TRBV10-3	TRBJ1-2	CAISDGGVYGYTF
TRBV3-1/TRBV3-2	TRBJ1-5	CASSHGDYQPQHF
TRBV7-8	TRBJ2-1	CASSETNEQFF
TRBV5-1	TRBJ2-2	CASSPKSTGELFF
TRBV29-1	TRBJ2-2	CSVGQTTGELFF
TRBV4-1	TRBJ1-4	CASSSNKLGQGEKLFF
TRBV4-3	TRBJ1-2	CASSQGAAVGYTF
TRBV4-3	TRBJ2-2	CASSQGLERRTTGELFF
TRBV4-3	TRBJ2-1	CASSQVSGVLYEQFF
TRBV7-9	TRBJ1-4	CASSSNRDRINEKLFF
TRBV5-6	TRBJ2-1	CASSLGRTNEQFF
TRBV18	TRBJ1-1	CASSPTTQNTEAFF
TRBV7-2	TRBJ2-5	CASSFVVGLEETQYF
TRBV7-2	TRBJ2-5	CASSVEVGGGNF
TRBV4-1	TRBJ1-1	CASSQQGAHTEAFF
TRBV4-3	TRBJ2-3	CASSQESFGADTQYF
TRBV11-2	TRBJ1-5	CASSLGRQQPQHF
TRBV15	TRBJ1-4	CATSRGSAQNEKLFF
TRBV19	TRBJ2-7	CASSIDRGRPYEQYF
TRBV2	TRBJ2-4	CASSGAGGFWGPTNIQYF
TRBV11-2	TRBJ1-2	CASSQGANYGYTF
TRBV5-1	TRBJ2-3	CASGLPTSTDTQYF
TRBV6-2/TRBV6-3	TRBJ1-1	CASSYGTGLSEAFF
TRBV5-1	TRBJ1-2	CASSLKEGTGIF
TRBV6-5	TRBJ2-7	CASRSRDIFSYEQYF
TRBV4-3	TRBJ1-1	CASSRTQVTEAFF
TRBV4-1	TRBJ1-1	CASSLEQGPTEAFF
TRBV3-1/TRBV3-2	TRBJ2-3	CASSQERGLVADTQYF
TRBV30	TRBJ1-1	CAWGQRRVVSLNTEAFF
TRBV28	TRBJ2-7	CASSPPGGSRGQYF
TRBV5-1	TRBJ1-2	CASSLGQGSSNYGYTF
TRBV5-1	TRBJ1-1	CASSSRGGENTEAFF
TRBV10-3	TRBJ2-7	CAISESTGDSWRHYF
TRBV9	TRBJ2-3	CASSVATAPSTDTQYF
TRBV28	TRBJ2-1	CASSSGSLEQFF
TRBV6-5	TRBJ1-5	CASRTYDGNQPQHF
TRBV4-1	TRBJ2-5	CASSQQTSGQETQYF
TRBV7-3	TRBJ1-2	CASSPSAGGTHGYTF
TRBV5-6	TRBJ1-3	CASSANKGTGGNTIYF
TRBV5-1	TRBJ2-7	CASSSEGGRPYEQYF
TRBV3-1/TRBV3-2	TRBJ2-7	CASSQDTGLAWGEQYF
TRBV5-4	TRBJ2-1	CASTNKAGGSDNEQFF
TRBV9	TRBJ2-7	CASSVGLEQYF
TRBV27	TRBJ2-7	CASTSGTSGVYEQYF
TRBV24-1	TRBJ1-5	CATSDFWPGQFQPQHF
TRBV24-1	TRBJ1-2	CATKGHRDRVLLNGYTF
TRBV29-1	TRBJ1-5	CSVATGPQNQPQHF
TRBV30	TRBJ1-3	CAWSSGTAGNTIYF
TRBV5-1	TRBJ2-6	CASSLDGAGANVLTF
TRBV7-2	TRBJ2-7	CASSSVAGTGGYEQYF
TRBV12-3/TRBV12-4	TRBJ2-7	CASSFRANDEQYF
TRBV11-2	TRBJ2-2	CASSLEVSEWKVTGELFF
TRBV27	TRBJ1-5	CASSLGNSNQPQHF